The following is a T cell receptor beta chain sequence with its context. These data belong to a study of blood T cell repertoires in COVID-19. Whole-study context: Sample material is recorded as cDNA or gDNA derived from T cells, B-cell-depleted T cells, or PBMCs.

Here immunoSEQ multiplex PCR was the method, and the copy in TCRdb shows in-frame clones only, minus some. Here the sample spans about 120,000 clones, over 60% being singletons. Germline values: CDR1 SGHRS, CDR2 YFSETQ. The V gene lost 2 bases and the J gene lost 2 bases, with 7 bases spanning the gap. This CDR3 region has 13 residues. V gene TRBV5-1 combines with J gene TRBJ1-2; no firm D call. The sample consisted of peripheral blood. The clonotype originates from a human donor in a cohort sampled during active COVID-19. Here the CDR3 DNA reads TGCGCCAGCAGCTTAGCGTTGAACTATGGCTACACCTTC. Translating gives CASSLALNYGYTF.